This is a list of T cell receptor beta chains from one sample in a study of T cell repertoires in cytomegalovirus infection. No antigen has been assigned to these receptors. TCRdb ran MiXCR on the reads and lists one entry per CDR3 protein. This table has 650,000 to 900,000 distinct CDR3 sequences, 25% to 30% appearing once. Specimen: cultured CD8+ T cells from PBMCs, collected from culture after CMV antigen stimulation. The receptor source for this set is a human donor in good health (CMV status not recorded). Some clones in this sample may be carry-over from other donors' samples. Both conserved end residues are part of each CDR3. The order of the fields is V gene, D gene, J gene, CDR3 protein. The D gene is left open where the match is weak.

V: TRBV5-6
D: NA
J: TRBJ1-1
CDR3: CASSLEVTMNTEAFF

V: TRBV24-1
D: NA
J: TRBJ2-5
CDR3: CTTSDRRAPDETQYF

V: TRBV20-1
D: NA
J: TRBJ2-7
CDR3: CSVRTASYEQYF

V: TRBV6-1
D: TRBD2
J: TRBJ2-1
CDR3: CASSIAGSWNEQFF

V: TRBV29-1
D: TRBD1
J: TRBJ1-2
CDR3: CSVRDRAGYTF

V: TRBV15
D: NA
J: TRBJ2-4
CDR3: CATSRDQNAKNIQYF

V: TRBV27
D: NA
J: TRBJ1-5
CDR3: CASSFWASNQPQHF

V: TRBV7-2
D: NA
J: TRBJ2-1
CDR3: CASSQGWTLNNEQFF

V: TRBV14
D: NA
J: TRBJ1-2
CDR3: CASSQLDSYTF

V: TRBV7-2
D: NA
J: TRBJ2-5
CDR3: CASSLSGVPPDETQYF

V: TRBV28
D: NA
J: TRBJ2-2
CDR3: CASSPPVTGELFF